Sequencing of this T cell receptor (beta chain) was carried out in a study of blood T cells in healthy people across ages. Unmatched junction bases numbered 5, after V lost 4 bases and J lost 4 bases. This CDR3 has 15 amino acids. Germline V lookup: CDR1 KGHSH, CDR2 LQKENI. The table lists this clonotype with a few counts. Its antigen remains unknown. Findings of the study overall: TCR beta diversity, measured per million T cells, fell in a roughly linear way with age.

Using a J-beta primer mix together with a sample-barcoded 5' primer, a second PCR was run for about 7 to 12 cycles. Each TCR beta cDNA got a 12-nucleotide random molecular identifier. Each CDR3 protein is one row after TCRdb ran MiXCR on the 5' RACE reads. The sample gives some 1.5 million distinct CDR3 sequences, roughly 27% of which show up once; roughly 8% is in the top ten. V and J are TRBV18 and TRBJ2-1, with 9 bases aligning to TRBD1. This TCR was recovered from a woman between 25 and 40 years old in good health. Input material: blood. The CDR3 region has the DNA TGTGCCAGCTCACTTACAGGGGGCTGGTACAATGAGCAGTTCTTC. Translated, it gives CASSLTGGWYNEQFF.